Each of the 20 T cell receptor beta chains below was sequenced from the same sample in a study of OX40 agonist ivuxolimab in advanced cancers. Here immunoSEQ multiplex PCR was the method, and the copy in TCRdb shows in-frame clones only, minus some. The sample has roughly 75,000 clones, 85% to 90% seen once. The sample was CD4+ or CD8+ T cells sorted from blood, taken in a trial of the OX40 agonist ivuxolimab. These receptor sequences come from an adult with an advanced solid tumor such as melanoma, head and neck, liver or kidney cancer.

The gene calls are TRBV6-6 and TRBJ2-7, with no clear D. V was shortened by 1 base and J by 7 bases, with 5 bases between the two germline ends. This CDR3 spans 11 amino acids. In germline, CDR1 is MNHNY, CDR2 SVGAGI (reference sequence). Written as DNA, the CDR3 is TGTGCCAGCAGTTACTACGGGGAGCAGTACTTC. Its translation: CASSYYGEQYF.

The V and J genes are TRBV10-2 and TRBJ2-5; D remains ambiguous. V lost 0 bases and J 2 bases, leaving 7 bases between the germline ends. The CDR3 spans 14 residues. Germline CDR1 reads WSHSY; CDR2 reads SAAADI. The CDR3 nucleotides read TGCGCCAGCAGTGAGTCGAGATCTCAAGAGACCCAGTACTTC. It codes for CASSESRSQETQYF.

J is TRBJ1-1 and V is TRBV2; TRBD1 might be the D (6 bases). CDR3 length: 16 residues. Trimming left V 6 bases short and J 2 bases short, with 19 bases between. Per the germline V gene, CDR1 is SNHLY and CDR2 is FYNNEI. The CDR3, as DNA: TGTGCCAGCAGCGGGTCCGGGGGCGTCAGAAACACTGAAGCTTTCTTT. Translation gives CASSGSGGVRNTEAFF.

This clone was counted a single time. The rearrangement links TRBV6-1 to TRBJ2-3; 16 nucleotides line up with TRBD2. After removal of 1 base from V and 4 bases from J, the junction contained 5 bases not matched to a gene. This CDR3 region has 18 residues. CDR1 MNHNS and CDR2 SASEGT come from the germline V gene. The CDR3: CASSEGGTSGGGSDTQYF. The CDR3 bases are TGTGCCAGCAGTGAAGGAGGGACTAGCGGGGGGGGTTCAGATACGCAGTATTTT.

The chain links TRBV6-5 to TRBJ2-5; perhaps TRBD1 as D (5 bases). The CDR3 is 13 amino acids. Germline lookup yields CDR1 MNHEY and CDR2 SVGAGI. V was cut by 8 bases and J by 4 bases, with 14 bases left in between. The CDR3 sequence: CASRRTGLETQYF. The CDR3 DNA is TGTGCCAGCCGAAGAACAGGCCTAGAGACCCAGTACTTC.

This clone was seen just once. CDR3 sequence: CASTPSTVNTEAFF. As DNA, the CDR3 is TGTGCCAGCACACCATCGACAGTGAACACTGAAGCTTTCTTT. The chain recombines TRBV6-6 with TRBJ1-1; D possibly corresponds to TRBD1 (5 bases). The V gene lost 7 bases and the J gene lost 0 bases, with 12 bases spanning the gap. Germline assignment: CDR1 MNHNY and CDR2 SVGAGI (reference sequence). This CDR3 is 14 amino acids long.

The CDR3, as DNA: TGTGCCAGCAGTTTAGGGACATCGAACACCGGGGAGCTGTTTTTT. This sequence encodes CASSLGTSNTGELFF. J is TRBJ2-2 and V is TRBV6-5; D perhaps matches TRBD1 (6 bases). This CDR3 has 15 residues. Trimming cost V 4 bases and J 0 bases, with 9 bases left between them. CDR1 MNHEY and CDR2 SVGAGI come from the germline V gene.

This rearrangement joins TRBV6-5 to TRBJ2-3; D possibly corresponds to TRBD2 (6 bases). Germline values: CDR1 MNHEY, CDR2 SVGAGI. V dropped 3 bases and J dropped 1 base, with 8 bases sitting between them. The CDR3 covers 14 residues. The CDR3 region is CASSYGGGTDTQYF. CDR3 coding DNA: TGTGCCAGCAGTTATGGCGGGGGCACAGATACGCAGTATTTT.

This chain uses TRBV27 with TRBJ2-3; TRBD2 aligns across 13 bases. The germline gives CDR1 MNHEY, CDR2 SMNVEV (reference sequence). V gave up 5 bases and J gave up 0 bases; unmatched junction bases: 2. The CDR3 extends over 16 amino acids. The CDR3 region is CASSQGLAGSTDTQYF. The CDR3 coding sequence is TGTGCCAGCAGTCAGGGACTAGCGGGGAGCACAGATACGCAGTATTTT.

The chain carries TRBV6-5 and TRBJ2-7, with 7 bases that match TRBD1. After removal of 6 bases from V and 2 bases from J, the junction contained 10 bases not matched to a gene. Germline V lookup: CDR1 MNHEY, CDR2 SVGAGI. The CDR3 runs 15 residues. CDR3 region: CASSPRGQGAYEQYF. The CDR3 DNA sequence: TGTGCCAGCAGCCCTAGGGGGCAGGGGGCCTACGAGCAGTACTTC.

This rearrangement joins TRBV11-2 to TRBJ2-2; no clear D gene. The germline V gene encodes CDR1 SGHAT and CDR2 FQNNGV. V lost 5 bases and J lost 9, with 7 bases in between. The CDR3 length is 11 residues. CDR3 amino acids: CASSLRRELFF. CDR3 sequence (DNA): TGTGCCAGCAGCCTCCGGCGGGAGCTGTTTTTT.

The chain joins TRBV30 to TRBJ1-5; no clear D gene. The CDR3 length is 13 residues. Trimming took 6 bases from V and 0 from J, leaving 9 bases between them. Germline V gives CDR1 GTSNPN, CDR2 SVGIG (reference sequence). Here the CDR3 DNA reads TGTGCCTGTAGCGGAGATAGCAATCAGCCCCAGCATTTT. It encodes CACSGDSNQPQHF.

The J gene is TRBJ2-5, the V gene TRBV11-2; tentative D call: TRBD1 (6 bases). There are 14 residues in the CDR3. Trimming removed 5 bases from V and 2 bases from J, with 12 bases in between. CDR1 is SGHAT, CDR2 FQNNGV, per germline. The CDR3 region is CASSQDRAQETQYF. The CDR3 nucleotides are TGTGCCAGCAGCCAGGACAGAGCTCAAGAGACCCAGTACTTC.

This clone has a single count. The chain has TRBV30 and TRBJ2-3; no reliable D call. The CDR3 totals 13 residues. Trimming removed 2 bases from V and 3 bases from J, with 9 bases in between. Per germline, CDR1 GTSNPN and CDR2 SVGIG (reference sequence). Here the CDR3 reads CAWSLAVTDTQYF. CDR3 coding DNA: TGTGCCTGGAGTTTGGCGGTTACAGATACGCAGTATTTT.

The rearrangement links TRBV19 to TRBJ2-1; 12 positions agree with TRBD1. V lost 7 bases, J lost 5 bases, and 9 bases stayed unmatched. The germline V gene encodes CDR1 LNHDA and CDR2 SQIVND (reference sequence). This CDR3 has 16 amino acids. The CDR3 nucleotides read TGTGCCAGTAACCCTTTGGGGACAGGGGGCCACAATGAGCAGTTCTTC. Translated: CASNPLGTGGHNEQFF.

The chain employs TRBV7-3 and TRBJ1-5, with 7 bases fitting TRBD1. The CDR3 consists of 16 residues. With V trimmed by 0 bases and J by 7 bases, 9 bases remained unmatched. From germline, CDR1 is SGHTA and CDR2 FQGTGA. CDR3 nucleotide sequence: TGTGCCAGCAGCTTAACCCAGGGGGTCGAGTTCCAGCCCCAGCATTTT. It translates to CASSLTQGVEFQPQHF.

The V call is TRBV27, the J call TRBJ2-7; TRBD2 might be the D (6 bases). Trimming left V 10 bases short and J 6 bases short, with 22 bases between. This CDR3 has 14 residues. CDR1 MNHEY and CDR2 SMNVEV come from the germline V gene (reference sequence). The CDR3 region is CATAGLGELAEQYF. For the CDR3, the DNA is TGTGCCACAGCGGGTCTCGGGGAGCTGGCCGAGCAGTACTTC.

The V and J genes are TRBV2 and TRBJ2-7, with a tentative D call TRBD2 (5 bases). Germline V CDR1 and CDR2: SNHLY, FYNNEI. This CDR3 is 15 amino acids long. V was pared by 3 bases and J by 3 bases, with 15 bases between. The CDR3, as DNA: TGTGCCAGCAGTGAGGTCAAGCCCGGGAACTACGAGCAGTACTTC. Its protein product is CASSEVKPGNYEQYF.

In its sample, this clone was seen once. The V and J genes are TRBV10-1 and TRBJ2-1; D remains ambiguous. This CDR3 has 14 residues. The germline gives CDR1 WNHNN, CDR2 SYGVQD (reference sequence). Trimming shortened V by 3 bases and J by 4 bases, and 10 bases separated the two germline ends. The CDR3 DNA reads as TGCGCCAGCAGTGACGGGTCACTTTACAATGAGCAGTTCTTC. Translated, it gives CASSDGSLYNEQFF.

CDR3 in amino acids: CAWRGGWDTQYF. The CDR3 bases are TGTGCCTGGAGGGGAGGCTGGGATACGCAGTATTTT. The chain is built from TRBV30 and TRBJ2-3; D may be TRBD2 (6 bases). The V gene lost 3 bases and the J gene lost 6 bases, with 10 bases spanning the gap. The germline V gene has CDR1 GTSNPN and CDR2 SVGIG (reference sequence). The CDR3 sequence is 12 residues long.